This T cell receptor (beta chain) was retrieved from a study of blood T cell repertoires in COVID-19. Study summary: Whether acute or convalescent, the COVID-19 samples came from the United States, Italy and Spain.

Germline V lookup: CDR1 LNHDA, CDR2 SQIVND (reference sequence). The junction had 3 bases not matched to a gene; V was cut back by 8 bases and J by 1 base. This CDR3 region has 14 residues. Some clones are missing from TCRdb's copy, which holds only in-frame ones; the method was immunoSEQ multiplex PCR. The table records 300,000 or so clones, more than 90% of them present only once. The sequencing sample was made of PBMCs or T cells enriched from blood (not recorded which). This sequence was found in a man between 60 and 70 years old who had recovered from COVID-19. The chain has TRBV19 and TRBJ2-3, with 10 bases aligning to TRBD2. CDR3 amino acids: CASEAGGGTDTQYF. The CDR3 nucleotides are TGTGCCAGTGAAGCGGGGGGGGGCACAGATACGCAGTATTTT.